This T cell receptor (beta chain) is drawn from a study of CD8 T cells in Susac syndrome. cDNA came from roughly 0.5 to 1 ug RNA primed by random hexamers. A single record per CDR3 protein comes from TCRdb applying MiXCR to the immunoSEQ multiplex PCR reads. The repertoire holds some 150,000 distinct CDR3 sequences, with roughly 95% as singletons. The origin of this receptor is a human donor with multiple sclerosis. Sequencing used CD8+ T cells from PBMCs.

CDR3 nucleotide sequence: TGCAGCGTTGCTGGGCCCCCAGGGAGCTATGGCTACACCTTC. It specifies CSVAGPPGSYGYTF. The rearrangement joins TRBV29-1 to TRBJ1-2; D might be TRBD1 (5 bases). V was cut by 4 bases and J by 4 bases, with 16 bases left in between. CDR1 SQVTM and CDR2 ANQGSEA come from the germline V gene. This CDR3 region has 14 residues.